A selection of T cell receptor beta chains follows, all from one sample in a study of shared clonotypes between healthy human individuals. Profiled with immunoSEQ multiplex PCR; TCRdb holds only in-frame clones, not every one. The sample records some 1,900,000 clones, about 95% being singletons. The sample was naive CD8+ T cells sorted from blood. Receptors originate from a man younger than 30 in good health. Each CDR3 is given with its conserved first and last residue. A D gene is named only where the DNA matches it firmly. Where a row states a size, it is once, few, many or the class of an expanded clone; other rows omit it.

D gene,clone size,V gene,J gene,CDR3 DNA,CDR3 protein
-,-,TRBV13,TRBJ2-7,TGTGCCAGCAGCCCAGGGGCGTCCTACGAGCAGTACTTC,CASSPGASYEQYF
-,-,TRBV7-9,TRBJ2-7,TGTGCCAGCAGCCCCCGGCAGGGGACCCCCTACGAGCAGTACTTC,CASSPRQGTPYEQYF
TRBD1,-,TRBV30,TRBJ1-2,TGTGCCTGGACCGGACCGGGACAGGGGGCGAGTCGAGAAGGCTACACCTTC,CAWTGPGQGASREGYTF
-,-,TRBV5-1,TRBJ2-7,TGCGCCAGCAGCTTGGATTCGGGTTCCTACGAGCAGTACTTC,CASSLDSGSYEQYF
TRBD2,-,TRBV4-3,TRBJ2-7,TGCGCCAGCAGCTGGACTAGCGATACCTACGAGCAGTACTTC,CASSWTSDTYEQYF
-,once,TRBV5-5,TRBJ1-6,TGTGCCAGCAGCTATGGCGCAGGGCAATATAATTCACCCCTCCACTTT,CASSYGAGQYNSPLHF
TRBD2,-,TRBV7-9,TRBJ2-2,TGTGCCAGCAGCTTAGCCCCAGCGGGGTTCACCGGGGAGCTGTTTTTT,CASSLAPAGFTGELFF
TRBD2,-,TRBV10-2,TRBJ2-7,TGCGCCAGCAGTGAGGCGGGGGGCCAGCTCTACGAGCAGTACTTC,CASSEAGGQLYEQYF
TRBD1,-,TRBV2,TRBJ1-4,TGTGCCAGCAGCCTCAGACAGGGAACTAATGAAAAACTGTTTTTT,CASSLRQGTNEKLFF
TRBD2,-,TRBV6-6,TRBJ2-7,TGTGCCAGCAGACCACTAGCGGGGAACTACGAGCAGTACTTC,CASRPLAGNYEQYF
-,-,TRBV4-3,TRBJ2-1,TGCGCCAGCAGCCAAGATGAGGAACAGGGCTTCTACAATGAGCAGTTCTTC,CASSQDEEQGFYNEQFF
-,-,TRBV6-5,TRBJ2-7,TGTGCCAGCAGCCACGACTCCTACGAGCAGTACTTC,CASSHDSYEQYF
-,-,TRBV6-5,TRBJ2-7,TGTGCCAGCGCCACATTGTCCTACGAGCAGTACTTC,CASATLSYEQYF
TRBD2,-,TRBV4-1,TRBJ2-2,TGCGCCAGCAGCCAAGTGGGGATAGCGGGATCGAACACCGGGGAGCTGTTTTTT,CASSQVGIAGSNTGELFF
TRBD2,-,TRBV4-2,TRBJ2-1,TGTGCCAGCAGCCAAGAGGCCATTTTTGGGGAGGGATTATACAATGAGCAGTTCTTC,CASSQEAIFGEGLYNEQFF
TRBD2,-,TRBV5-1,TRBJ2-1,TGCGCCAGCAGCTTGTGGCGGGAGAGGTCCTACAATGAGCAGTTCTTC,CASSLWRERSYNEQFF
-,-,TRBV4-1,TRBJ1-5,TGCGCCAGCAGCCAAGTTTCAGAAAGCAATCAGCCCCAGCATTTT,CASSQVSESNQPQHF
-,-,TRBV30,TRBJ2-3,TGTGCCTGGAGGGAGGATACGCAGTATTTT,CAWREDTQYF
-,-,TRBV5-4,TRBJ1-5,TGTGCCAGCAGCTTGGCAGGGTCCAATCAGCCCCAGCATTTT,CASSLAGSNQPQHF
-,-,TRBV6-1,TRBJ2-7,TGTGCCAGCAGTGAAATAGGCATCCCAGGGTCCTACGAGCAGTACTTC,CASSEIGIPGSYEQYF
-,-,TRBV6-6,TRBJ2-7,TGTGCCACCCTAAGCCAGACAGGTTACGAGCAGTACTTC,CATLSQTGYEQYF
TRBD1,-,TRBV19,TRBJ2-5,TGTGCCAGTAGTACAGACAGGGAAGAGACCCAGTACTTC,CASSTDREETQYF
-,once,TRBV5-4,TRBJ1-1,TGTGCCAGCAGCTTCGCCAGGTCCACTGAAGCTTTCTTT,CASSFARSTEAFF
-,-,TRBV20-1,TRBJ1-4,TGCAGTGCTGCACACGGAGAAAAACTGTTTTTT,CSAAHGEKLFF
TRBD2,-,TRBV19,TRBJ2-7,TGTGCCAGTAGTCCAGGGACTAGCGGGAGCGCCTACGAGCAGTACTTC,CASSPGTSGSAYEQYF
-,-,TRBV7-9,TRBJ2-7,TGTGCCAGTGGACAGAGCACTTACGAGCAGTACTTC,CASGQSTYEQYF
-,-,TRBV5-8,TRBJ1-5,TGTGCCAGCAGCCTCGGTAGGGGACGCAATCAGCCCCAGCATTTT,CASSLGRGRNQPQHF
-,-,TRBV5-8,TRBJ1-2,TGTGCCAGCAGCCCCGACTACACCTTC,CASSPDYTF
-,-,TRBV11-2,TRBJ2-5,TGTGCCAGCAGCTCCCCGGACAGTCTGGTCGTAGGGTCCCAGTACTTC,CASSSPDSLVVGSQYF
-,-,TRBV4-3,TRBJ2-7,TGCGCCAGCAGCCAAGATCCGGGGTTAACCTACGAGCAGTACTTC,CASSQDPGLTYEQYF
TRBD1,-,TRBV4-2,TRBJ1-1,TGTGCCAGCAGCCACTCGGACAGGGGAGAGGAAGCTTTCTTT,CASSHSDRGEEAFF
-,-,TRBV6-4,TRBJ2-7,TGTGCCAGCAGTGATGGCGGGACGGAAGCCTACGAGCAGTACTTC,CASSDGGTEAYEQYF
TRBD1,-,TRBV27,TRBJ2-2,TGTGCCAGCAGTCCACAGGGGGCGGGTGGTACCGGGGAGCTGTTTTTT,CASSPQGAGGTGELFF
TRBD1,once,TRBV28,TRBJ2-3,TGTGCCAGCAGTTTCTTTCCCAGGGGGGATACGCAGTATTTT,CASSFFPRGDTQYF
TRBD1,-,TRBV7-3,TRBJ1-1,TGTGCCAGCAGCCCCAGCCCGGGACAGGGGCCCCTGACTGAAGCTTTCTTT,CASSPSPGQGPLTEAFF
TRBD2,once,TRBV4-3,TRBJ2-3,TGCGCCAGCAGCCAAGACTTAGGGCCTAGCGGTTACACAGATACGCAGTATTTT,CASSQDLGPSGYTDTQYF
TRBD2,-,TRBV14,TRBJ2-1,TGTGCCAGCAGCCTGACTAGCGGGACCATAAATGAGCAGTTCTTC,CASSLTSGTINEQFF
TRBD1,-,TRBV5-4,TRBJ2-7,TGTGCCAGCAGCGCAGACAGGGGTAACTACGAGCAGTACTTC,CASSADRGNYEQYF
-,-,TRBV5-6,TRBJ1-6,TGTGCCAGCAGCTTTGGAGCAAGCTCCTATAATTCACCCCTCCACTTT,CASSFGASSYNSPLHF
TRBD2,-,TRBV4-1,TRBJ2-1,TGCGCCAGCAGCACAGGATTGCGGGAGTTGAACAATGAGCAGTTCTTC,CASSTGLRELNNEQFF
-,-,TRBV27,TRBJ2-1,TGTGCCAGCTCGGACGCGTTAAGCTCCTACAATGAGCAGTTCTTC,CASSDALSSYNEQFF
-,-,TRBV28,TRBJ1-4,TGTGCCAGCAGTTTCCGGATTAATGAAAAACTGTTTTTT,CASSFRINEKLFF
-,-,TRBV4-3,TRBJ1-1,TGCGCCAGCAGCCAAGATTCAAGGAGTACTGAAGCTTTCTTT,CASSQDSRSTEAFF
TRBD1,-,TRBV28,TRBJ2-7,TGTGCCAGCAGTTCCAGGACAGGCTACGAGCAGTACTTC,CASSSRTGYEQYF
TRBD1,-,TRBV27,TRBJ2-3,TGTGCCAGCAGAATTAACGAGGGGGCGGAATCAGATACGCAGTATTTT,CASRINEGAESDTQYF
TRBD2,-,TRBV4-2,TRBJ2-1,TGTGCCAGCAGCCAAGATAGACTAGCGGGGGCCTCAAGCTCCTACAATGAGCAGTTCTTC,CASSQDRLAGASSSYNEQFF
TRBD1,-,TRBV29-1,TRBJ2-1,TGCAGCGTTGAAGAAGGCGGACAGGGGGCATACAATGAGCAGTTCTTC,CSVEEGGQGAYNEQFF
TRBD2,once,TRBV9,TRBJ2-3,TGTGCCAGCAGCGTAGGAGGGACTAGCGTTTACACAGATACGCAGTATTTT,CASSVGGTSVYTDTQYF
TRBD1,-,TRBV19,TRBJ2-1,TGTGCCAGTAGCCGGACAGGATCCTACAATGAGCAGTTCTTC,CASSRTGSYNEQFF
-,-,TRBV5-1,TRBJ2-4,TGCGCCAGCACACGGGGGCTCTTGGACGAAAACATTCAGTACTTC,CASTRGLLDENIQYF
-,once,TRBV7-9,TRBJ1-3,TGTGCCAGCAGCCACGTCGGAAACACCATATATTTT,CASSHVGNTIYF
TRBD2,-,TRBV7-6,TRBJ2-2,TGTGCCAGCAGCTTAGTTCGAGCGGGAGTAGCCGGGGAGCTGTTTTTT,CASSLVRAGVAGELFF
-,-,TRBV5-6,TRBJ2-7,TGTGCCAGCAGCTTGTACAGTGCCTACGAGCAGTACTTC,CASSLYSAYEQYF